Presented here are 23 T cell receptor beta chains from one specimen sequenced in a study of shared clonotypes between healthy human individuals. The assay was immunoSEQ multiplex PCR, and TCRdb's table has in-frame clones only and misses some. The sample has about 530,000 clones; roughly 79% are singletons. Sequencing was done on a sample of PBMCs. These receptors originate from a woman in her thirties or forties in good health. Some clones in this sample may be carry-over from other donors' samples.

This rearrangement joins TRBV6-6 to TRBJ2-3; 8 bases map to TRBD2. Germline values: CDR1 MNHNY, CDR2 SVGAGI (reference sequence). The length of the CDR3 is 14 residues. J gave up 4 bases and V 6 bases, and 6 bases lay outside the gene matches. The CDR3 bases are TGTGCCAGCAGACCGGGAGGGGGGGCAGATACGCAGTATTTT. This translates into CASRPGGGADTQYF.

This rearrangement joins TRBV29-1 to TRBJ2-5; 8 bases are a match to TRBD2. CDR3 length: 12 amino acids. CDR1 and CDR2 from the germline V gene are SQVTM and ANQGSEA. The V gene end was trimmed by 6 bases and the J gene end by 4 bases; junction bases not matched to a gene: 4. DNA for the CDR3: TGCAGCGTAGGGACTAGTACAGAGACCCAGTACTTC. Translating gives CSVGTSTETQYF. The whole variable domain, remainder taken from reference TRBV29-1 and TRBJ2-5, is SAVISQKPSRDICQRGTSLTIQCQVDSQVTMMFWYRQQPGQSLTLIATANQGSEATYESGFVIDKFPISRPNLTFSTLTVSNMSPEDSSIYLCSVGTSTETQYFGPGTRLLVL.

The chain combines TRBV5-6 with TRBJ2-1, with D hard to call. CDR3 length: 13 amino acids. Between the trimmed V and J ends, which lost 2 bases and 4 bases, there was a span of 7 bases. Germline values: CDR1 SGHDT, CDR2 YYEEEE. The CDR3 loop is CASSFRLYNEQFF. The CDR3 DNA is TGTGCCAGCAGCTTCAGGCTATACAATGAGCAGTTCTTC.

V gene TRBV6-5 combines with J gene TRBJ2-5, with D possibly TRBD2 on 6 matching bases. CDR3 length: 15 residues. The germline V and J ends were trimmed by 2 bases and 4 bases, with 14 bases remaining between them. Germline assignment: CDR1 MNHEY and CDR2 SVGAGI. DNA for the CDR3: TGTGCCAGCAGTTACGGAGGGGTGGGATCAGAGACCCAGTACTTC. It translates to CASSYGGVGSETQYF.

J is TRBJ2-7 and V is TRBV13; D gene ambiguous. The V end lost 5 bases, the J end lost 0 bases, and 11 bases lay between the germline ends. The CDR3 loop spans 14 amino acids. Germline V gives CDR1 PRHDT, CDR2 FYEKMQ (reference sequence). Written as DNA, the CDR3 is TGTGCCAGCAGCCACCGTTCGAGCTCCTACGAGCAGTACTTC. Translated, it gives CASSHRSSSYEQYF.

The rearrangement joins TRBV5-5 to TRBJ1-5; D gene ambiguous. This CDR3 has 14 amino acids. Per the germline V gene, CDR1 is SGHKS and CDR2 is YYEKEE (reference sequence). Trimming removed 0 bases from V and 9 bases from J, with 13 bases in between. The CDR3 is CASSLETSLGPQHF. In DNA form, the CDR3 reads TGTGCCAGCAGCTTGGAGACCTCCCTGGGGCCCCAGCATTTT.

The V and J genes are TRBV5-1 and TRBJ2-2; no clear D. V was clipped by 0 bases and J by 5 bases, with 11 bases between them. The CDR3 covers 15 residues. Germline V gives CDR1 SGHRS, CDR2 YFSETQ. CDR3 in amino acids: CASSLGQEYTGELFF. The CDR3 bases are TGCGCCAGCAGCTTGGGCCAGGAATATACCGGGGAGCTGTTTTTT.

Only a few counts were recorded for this clone. This chain links TRBV6-1 with TRBJ1-1; 7 nucleotides match TRBD1. The CDR3 is 11 amino acids. Per germline, CDR1 MNHNS and CDR2 SASEGT. V was pared by 7 bases and J by 7 bases, with 3 bases of the junction left unmatched. CDR3 nucleotide sequence: TGTGCCAGCAAGTGGACAGGTGAAGCTTTCTTT. This sequence encodes CASKWTGEAFF.

This chain uses TRBV6-6 with TRBJ2-5; D unresolved. Trimming removed 5 bases from V and 4 bases from J, with 14 bases in between. There are 14 residues in the CDR3. The germline gives CDR1 MNHNY, CDR2 SVGAGI (reference sequence). For the CDR3, the DNA is TGTGCCAGCAGTCCTCCTCAGGAAAGAGAGACCCAGTACTTC. Amino acids: CASSPPQERETQYF.

This sequence joins TRBV27 and TRBJ2-7, with unresolved D. Germline V gene sequence: CDR1 MNHEY, CDR2 SMNVEV (reference sequence). V shed 5 bases and J shed 2 bases, with 13 bases lying between them. The CDR3 is made up of 14 amino acids. DNA of the CDR3: TGTGCCAGCAGTCAGGTAGGGTTTACCTACGAGCAGTACTTC. It specifies CASSQVGFTYEQYF.

This chain links TRBV5-4 with TRBJ2-1, with 7 bases that match TRBD2. J was trimmed by 6 bases and V by 4 bases; bases with no gene match: 10. This CDR3 comprises 15 residues. The germline gives CDR1 SGHNT, CDR2 YYREEE (reference sequence). The CDR3 loop is CASSVGGVAGNEQFF. CDR3 nucleotide sequence: TGTGCCAGCAGCGTTGGAGGGGTAGCGGGCAATGAGCAGTTCTTC.

The chain couples TRBV27 to TRBJ2-1; D is ambiguous. The CDR3 is made up of 13 amino acids. CDR1 MNHEY and CDR2 SMNVEV come from the germline V gene (reference sequence). The germline V and J ends were trimmed by 2 bases and 4 bases, with 6 bases remaining between them. Here the CDR3 DNA reads TGTGCCAGCAGTTTACCTAGTTACAATGAGCAGTTCTTC. Protein sequence: CASSLPSYNEQFF.

V and J are TRBV5-3 and TRBJ1-1; D remains ambiguous. TRBV5-3 is annotated as an ORF whose role is uncertain. The CDR3 loop spans 17 amino acids. V lost 4 bases, J lost 1 base, and 20 bases lay in between. CDR3 nucleotides: TGTGCCAGAAGCGCTTACCGGGGTTGGGAGGGGAACACTGAAGCTTTCTTT. Amino acids: CARSAYRGWEGNTEAFF.

J is TRBJ2-7 and V is TRBV19; D may be TRBD1 or TRBD2 (5 bases each). Trimming took 1 base from V and 0 from J, leaving 7 bases between them. This CDR3 is built from 14 residues. CDR1 is LNHDA, CDR2 SQIVND, per germline (reference sequence). The CDR3 DNA is TGTGCCAGTAGTATAGGGGGGAACTCCTACGAGCAGTACTTC. This gives the protein CASSIGGNSYEQYF.

The chain joins TRBV28 to TRBJ2-3; 7 bases line up with TRBD1. V lost 4 bases and J lost 4; bases outside the gene matches: 8. The CDR3 has 15 residues. CDR1 MDHEN and CDR2 SYDVKM come from the germline V gene. CDR3 DNA sequence: TGTGCCAGCAGTTCCCGGGACAGCTTACCAGATACGCAGTATTTT. Translating it yields CASSSRDSLPDTQYF.

The chain carries TRBV28 and TRBJ2-6; D might be TRBD1 (5 bases). This CDR3 has 15 amino acids. Germline values: CDR1 MDHEN, CDR2 SYDVKM. The V end was cut by 2 bases, the J end by 4 bases, with 9 bases between. CDR3 sequence reads: CASSLQGKGANVLTF. CDR3 bases: TGTGCCAGCAGTTTACAGGGCAAGGGGGCCAACGTCCTGACTTTC.

This clone was seen more than once but under ten times. V usage is TRBV6-6 and J usage is TRBJ1-5; 7 nucleotides agree with TRBD1. Losses at the gene ends were 7 bases for V and 2 bases for J; bases not matched to a gene: 5. CDR1 is MNHNY and CDR2 is SVGAGI in the germline V gene (reference sequence). This CDR3 comprises 14 residues. The CDR3 bases are TGTGCCAGCACCGTCGGGACAGGCAATCAGCCCCAGCATTTT. It codes for CASTVGTGNQPQHF.

This chain links TRBV10-2 with TRBJ1-2, with D hard to call. Trimming shortened V by 2 bases and J by 6 bases, and 19 bases separated the two germline ends. Germline CDR1 and CDR2: WSHSY and SAAADI. CDR3 length equals 16 residues. In nucleotides, the CDR3 is TGCGCCAGCAGTGAGGGGTTAATGGTCCCAGGCCATGGCTACACCTTC. Its protein is CASSEGLMVPGHGYTF.

V gene TRBV28 combines with J gene TRBJ1-4, with D unclear. The CDR3 spans 15 residues. Germline V gives CDR1 MDHEN, CDR2 SYDVKM. Trimming took 2 bases from V and 0 from J, leaving 7 bases between them. CDR3 region: CASSLVQTTNEKLFF. CDR3 bases: TGTGCCAGCAGTTTAGTACAGACAACTAATGAAAAACTGTTTTTT.

This chain connects TRBV6-5 to TRBJ2-1; TRBD2 aligns across 9 bases. Unmatched junction bases numbered 7, after V lost 6 bases and J lost 7 bases. This CDR3 has 14 residues. Germline CDR1 is MNHEY and CDR2 is SVGAGI. This CDR3 is CASRDSGRLNEQFF. DNA of the CDR3: TGTGCCAGCAGGGATAGCGGGAGATTGAATGAGCAGTTCTTC.

V usage is TRBV5-1 and J usage is TRBJ2-3, with 7 bases fitting TRBD2. The CDR3 loop spans 16 amino acids. The germline V gene encodes CDR1 SGHRS and CDR2 YFSETQ. The V and J ends lost 4 bases and 2 bases, in that order; junction bases with no gene match: 10. The CDR3 sequence: CASSPQSGDYTDTQYF. CDR3 in DNA: TGCGCCAGCAGCCCACAGAGCGGGGATTACACAGATACGCAGTATTTT.

This rearrangement joins TRBV11-2 to TRBJ2-5; the match to TRBD2 covers 8 bases. This CDR3 spans 14 amino acids. V dropped 2 bases and J dropped 6; count of bases not matched to a gene: 5. Germline assignment: CDR1 SGHAT and CDR2 FQNNGV. Here the CDR3 reads CASSLSLAGQTQYF. DNA for the CDR3: TGTGCCAGCAGCTTATCTCTAGCGGGTCAGACCCAGTACTTC.

This clone was detected once. This chain joins TRBV14 and TRBJ2-1, with TRBD2 matching over 8 bases. The germline V gene has CDR1 SGHDN and CDR2 FVKESK. The CDR3 covers 15 residues. The V and J ends lost 4 bases and 3 bases, in that order; junction bases with no gene match: 5. The CDR3 protein is CASSPHSGNYNEQFF. The CDR3 DNA reads TGTGCCAGCAGCCCCCATAGCGGGAACTACAATGAGCAGTTCTTC.